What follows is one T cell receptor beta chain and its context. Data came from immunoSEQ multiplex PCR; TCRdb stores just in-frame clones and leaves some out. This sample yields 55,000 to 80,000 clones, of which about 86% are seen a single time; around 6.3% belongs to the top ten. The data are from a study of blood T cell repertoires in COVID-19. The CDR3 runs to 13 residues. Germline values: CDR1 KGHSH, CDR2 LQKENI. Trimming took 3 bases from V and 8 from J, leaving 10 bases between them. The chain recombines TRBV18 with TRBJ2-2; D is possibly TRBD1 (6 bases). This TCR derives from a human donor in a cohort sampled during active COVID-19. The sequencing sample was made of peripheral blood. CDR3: CASSPRQDGELFF. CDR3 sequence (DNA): TGTGCCAGCTCACCCAGACAGGATGGGGAGCTGTTTTTT.